The clone carrying this T cell receptor (beta chain) was counted many times. J lost 10 bases, V lost 0 bases, and 6 bases had no gene match. Germline CDR1 reads MGHRA; CDR2 reads YSYEKL. The CDR3 is made up of 17 amino acids. This sample is drawn from a study of human T cells and chemical hapten exposure. TCRdb called the RACE reads again in MiXCR, with one record for every CDR3 protein. This sample carries some 380,000 distinct CDR3 sequences, about 4.8% of them seen once, and the ten largest clones take roughly 2.4%. Time point in this sample: patch test 1, 2 weeks after DPC sensitization. Indicated treatment: therapeutic diphenylcyclopropenone sensitization with weekly scalp DPC.

The clonotype was recovered from a woman in her fifties or sixties with alopecia areata. Some clones in this sample may be carry-over from other donors' samples. The gene calls are TRBV4-1 and TRBJ2-1, with 16 bases aligning to TRBD2. The material was whole blood, obtained in connection with sensitization to the hapten diphenylcyclopropenone (DPC). Here the CDR3 DNA reads TGCGCCAGCAGCCAAGAAGGGACTAGCGGGGGGGCAGGGGAGCAGTTCTTC. Amino acid sequence: CASSQEGTSGGAGEQFF.